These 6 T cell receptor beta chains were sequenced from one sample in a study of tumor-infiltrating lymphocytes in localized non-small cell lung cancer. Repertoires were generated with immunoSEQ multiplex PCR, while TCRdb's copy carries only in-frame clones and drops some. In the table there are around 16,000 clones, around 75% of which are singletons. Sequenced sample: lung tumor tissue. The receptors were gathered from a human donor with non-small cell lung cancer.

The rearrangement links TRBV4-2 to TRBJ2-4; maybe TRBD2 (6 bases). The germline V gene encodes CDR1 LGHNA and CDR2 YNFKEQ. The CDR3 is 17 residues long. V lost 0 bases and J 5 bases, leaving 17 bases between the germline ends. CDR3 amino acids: CASSQDLRGGGENIQYF. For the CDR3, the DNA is TGTGCCAGCAGCCAAGACTTGCGGGGAGGAGGCGAAAACATTCAGTACTTC.

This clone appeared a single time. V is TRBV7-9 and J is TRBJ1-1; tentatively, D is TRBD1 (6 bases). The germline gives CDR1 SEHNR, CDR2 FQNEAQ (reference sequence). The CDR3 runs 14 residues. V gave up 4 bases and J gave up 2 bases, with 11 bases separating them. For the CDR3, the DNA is TGTGCCAGCAGCTCACAGGGAAGTAACACTGAAGCTTTCTTT. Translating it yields CASSSQGSNTEAFF.

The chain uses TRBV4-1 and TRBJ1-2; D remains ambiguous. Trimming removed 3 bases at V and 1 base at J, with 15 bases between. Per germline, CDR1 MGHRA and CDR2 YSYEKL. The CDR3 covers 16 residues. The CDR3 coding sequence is TGCGCCAGCAGCCACTCTATACAGTTCCGTAACTATGGCTACACCTTC. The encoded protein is CASSHSIQFRNYGYTF.

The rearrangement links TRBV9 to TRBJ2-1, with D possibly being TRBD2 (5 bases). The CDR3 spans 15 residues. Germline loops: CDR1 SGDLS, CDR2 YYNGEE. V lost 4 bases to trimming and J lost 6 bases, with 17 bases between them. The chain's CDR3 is CASSFRGVRSNEQFF. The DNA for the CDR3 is TGTGCCAGCAGCTTTCGGGGAGTCCGCAGCAATGAGCAGTTCTTC.

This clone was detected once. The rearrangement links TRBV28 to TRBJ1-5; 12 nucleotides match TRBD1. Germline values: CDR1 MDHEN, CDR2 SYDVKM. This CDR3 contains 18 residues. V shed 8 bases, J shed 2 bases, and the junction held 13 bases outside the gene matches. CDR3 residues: CASGGDRGRPLGNQPQHF. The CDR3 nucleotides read TGTGCCAGCGGGGGGGACAGGGGGCGACCATTGGGCAATCAGCCCCAGCATTTT.

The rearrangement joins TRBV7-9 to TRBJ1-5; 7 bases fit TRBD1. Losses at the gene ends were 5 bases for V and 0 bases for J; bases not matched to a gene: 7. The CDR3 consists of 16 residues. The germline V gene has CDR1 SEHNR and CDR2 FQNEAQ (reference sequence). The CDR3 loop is CASSPSGGGSNQPQHF. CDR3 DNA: TGTGCCAGCAGCCCATCAGGGGGAGGTAGCAATCAGCCCCAGCATTTT.